This passage covers 17 T cell receptor beta chains from one sample sequenced in a study of blood T cell repertoires in COVID-19. The protocol was immunoSEQ multiplex PCR, while the TCRdb copy is restricted to in-frame clones and leaves out a portion. In the table there are approximately 250,000 clones, about 80% of which are singletons. Sequenced input: PBMCs or T cells enriched from blood (not recorded which). Source of these receptors: a man aged 25-45 years with acute COVID-19.

Concerning this clone itself: At one boundary the junction diverges from the germline segment, which might be a read error. The CDR3 spells CASSYRPGDEQFF. The CDR3, as DNA: TGTGCTAGCAGCTACCGGCCCGGGGATGAGCAGTTCTTC. The chain couples TRBV7-7 to TRBJ2-1, with a weak D call TRBD2 (5 bases). The CDR3 is 13 amino acids. Germline V gene sequence: CDR1 SSHAT, CDR2 FNYEAQ (reference sequence).

About this clone itself: Other DNA sequences in this sample translate to the same CDR3. The chain carries TRBV18 and TRBJ1-5; no clear D gene. The germline gives CDR1 KGHSH, CDR2 LQKENI. The CDR3 covers 14 residues. V lost 3 bases and J 0 bases, leaving 6 bases between the germline ends. CDR3 sequence: CASSPPGSNQPQHF. CDR3 DNA: TGTGCCAGCTCACCGCCGGGTAGCAATCAGCCCCAGCATTTT. The complete variable domain, with remaining parts taken from reference TRBV18 and TRBJ1-5, reads NAGVMQNPRHLVRRRGQEARLRCSPMKGHSHVYWYRQLPEEGLKFMVYLQKENIIDESGMPKERFSAEFPKEGPSILRIQQVVRGDSAAYFCASSPPGSNQPQHFGDGTRLSIL.

The chain links TRBV7-2 to TRBJ1-4; D possibly corresponds to TRBD1 (6 bases). Germline V gives CDR1 SGHTA, CDR2 FQGNSA. V lost 4 bases, J lost 12 bases, and 15 bases lay in between. The CDR3 length is 13 residues. CDR3 sequence reads: CASSSKGGVELFF. Here the CDR3 DNA reads TGTGCCAGCAGCTCAAAGGGGGGGGTCGAACTGTTTTTT.

The chain carries TRBV5-5 and TRBJ2-7; D is uncertain. Germline V gene data show CDR1 as SGHKS and CDR2 as YYEKEE (reference sequence). The V end lost 1 base, the J end lost 2 bases, and 7 bases lay between the germline ends. The CDR3 runs to 13 residues. Written as DNA, the CDR3 is TGTGCCAGCAGCTTGTGGCCGACCTACGAGCAGTACGTC. Translating gives CASSLWPTYEQYV.

This clone was counted between two and nine times. Other DNA sequences in this specimen translate into the identical CDR3. This chain uses TRBV18 with TRBJ1-2, with TRBD1 matching 7 bases. CDR1 and CDR2 (germline): KGHSH, LQKENI. J was trimmed by 4 bases and V by 3 bases; bases with no gene match: 5. CDR3 size: 14 residues. CDR3 sequence: CASSPPQGRYGYTF. In DNA form, the CDR3 reads TGTGCCAGCTCACCTCCACAGGGGCGCTATGGCTACACCTTC. The variable domain in full, with the rest retrieved from reference TRBV18 and TRBJ1-2, is NAGVMQNPRHLVRRRGQEARLRCSPMKGHSHVYWYRQLPEEGLKFMVYLQKENIIDESGMPKERFSAEFPKEGPSILRIQQVVRGDSAAYFCASSPPQGRYGYTFGSGTRLTVV.

In DNA, the CDR3 is TGTGCCAGCGCTACTTCTGATTCGAATGAGCAGTTCTTC. Amino acid sequence: CASATSDSNEQFF. The chain joins TRBV12-3 or TRBV12-4 to TRBJ2-1; D is uncertain. Trimming stripped 8 bases from V and 7 bases from J, with 15 bases between. The CDR3 runs 13 residues.

The chain carries TRBV19 and TRBJ2-1; 7 nucleotides align to TRBD2. J lost 0 bases, V lost 7 bases, and 6 bases had no gene match. CDR3 size: 15 residues. Germline V gene lookup returns CDR1 LNHDA and CDR2 SQIVND (reference sequence). CDR3 loop: CASIHSGSSYNEQFF. CDR3 DNA: TGTGCCAGTATCCATAGCGGGTCCTCCTACAATGAGCAGTTCTTC.

The chain is built from TRBV6-2 or TRBV6-3 and TRBJ2-3, with 10 bases aligning to TRBD2. The length of the CDR3 is 19 residues. Losses at the gene ends were 0 bases for V and 4 bases for J; bases not matched to a gene: 13. Germline V gene sequence: CDR1 MNHEY, CDR2 SVGEGT. The CDR3 protein is CASSYSTKPAGGPADTQYF. CDR3 DNA sequence: TGTGCCAGCAGTTACTCGACGAAGCCAGCGGGGGGGCCGGCAGATACGCAGTATTTT.

The V call is TRBV18, the J call TRBJ1-2; D is unclear. Germline CDR1 is KGHSH and CDR2 is LQKENI. CDR3 length equals 14 residues. Trimming took off 6 bases at V and 2 bases at J, with 13 bases between the two ends. The DNA for the CDR3 is TGTGCCAGCTCCCGCGTTTCGGGAAACTATGGCTACACCTTC. Translation gives CASSRVSGNYGYTF.

The chain is built from TRBV6-5 and TRBJ1-4, with 7 bases aligning to TRBD1. The CDR3 is made up of 15 amino acids. The V gene's germline CDR1 is MNHEY and CDR2 SVGAGI. V shed 6 bases and J 0 bases; nucleotides not matched to a gene: 4. CDR3 sequence: CASRRQGSTNEKLFF. In DNA, the CDR3 is TGTGCCAGCAGGAGACAGGGTTCAACTAATGAAAAACTGTTTTTT.

V is TRBV28 and J is TRBJ1-1; maybe TRBD1 (5 bases). V was pared by 1 base and J by 8 bases, with 14 bases between. Germline lookup yields CDR1 MDHEN and CDR2 SYDVKM. CDR3 size: 14 residues. This CDR3 is CASSLFAGRAEAFF. In nucleotides, the CDR3 is TGTGCCAGCAGTTTATTCGCAGGGAGGGCCGAAGCTTTCTTT.

Only one count was recorded for this clone. The chain couples TRBV19 to TRBJ2-2, with D possibly matching TRBD1 (6 bases). Per the germline V gene, CDR1 is LNHDA and CDR2 is SQIVND (reference sequence). The CDR3 extends over 14 amino acids. Trimming stripped 8 bases from V and 0 bases from J, with 10 bases between. The CDR3 loop is CASHGQPNTGELFF. Written as DNA, the CDR3 is TGTGCCAGTCACGGACAGCCGAACACCGGGGAGCTGTTTTTT. The full variable domain, in which reference TRBV19 and TRBJ2-2 provide the parts outside the CDR3, is DGGITQSPKYLFRKEGQNVTLSCEQNLNHDAMYWYRQDPGQGLRLIYYSQIVNDFQKGDIAEGYSVSREKKESFPLTVTSAQKNPTAFYLCASHGQPNTGELFFGEGSRLTVL.

This chain links TRBV15 with TRBJ1-1; 8 bases agree with TRBD1. This CDR3 is 14 amino acids long. V lost 3 bases to trimming and J lost 6 bases; unmatched junction nucleotides: 6. Germline assignment: CDR1 LNHNV and CDR2 YYDKDF (reference sequence). CDR3: CATSSGQGIPEAFF. The CDR3 bases are TGTGCCACCAGCAGCGGACAGGGAATACCTGAAGCTTTCTTT.

This clone was recorded only once. The chain couples TRBV6-5 to TRBJ2-2, with 8 bases lining up with TRBD2. Germline V CDR1 and CDR2: MNHEY, SVGAGI. The V segment lost 10 bases and the J segment 7 bases; nucleotides outside the gene matches: 11. This CDR3 comprises 14 residues. The CDR3 reads CATAPGGPLGELFF. DNA of the CDR3: TGTGCCACCGCCCCGGGGGGGCCCCTCGGGGAGCTGTTTTTT.

The chain employs TRBV25-1 and TRBJ1-1; D is unclear. The CDR3 consists of 13 residues. With 5 bases removed from V and 1 base from J, the gap between germline ends came to 8 bases. Germline V gene lookup returns CDR1 MGHDK and CDR2 SYGVNS. DNA for the CDR3: TGTGCCAGCAGTTTCTCACAGAACACTGAAGCTTTCTTT. Translated: CASSFSQNTEAFF.

The chain employs TRBV14 and TRBJ1-2; D not resolved. Germline V gene sequence: CDR1 SGHDN, CDR2 FVKESK. V lost 3 bases and J 4 bases, leaving 9 bases between the germline ends. This CDR3 contains 13 residues. CDR3: CASSQKLGYGYTF. The CDR3, as DNA: TGTGCCAGCAGCCAGAAGCTTGGCTATGGCTACACCTTC.

This clone has only a few counts. The chain recombines TRBV7-2 with TRBJ1-6; D perhaps matches TRBD1 (5 bases). Germline V gene lookup returns CDR1 SGHTA and CDR2 FQGNSA. The CDR3 has 15 amino acids. Trimming left V 5 bases short and J 3 bases short, with 11 bases between. The CDR3: CASSAQEHYNSPLHF. DNA for the CDR3: TGTGCCAGCAGCGCACAGGAGCACTATAATTCACCCCTCCACTTT.